This TCR beta chain stems from a study of CD8+ T cells in alopecia areata. Study outcomes and limitations: Tofacitinib did not eliminate many expanded lesional clones from scalp or blood. Mice gave a clearer picture of TCR sharing than patients did, possibly for HLA-related reasons. Scalp clonality and expanded CD8+ clones among the top 100 fell significantly with tofacitinib.

With 7 bases removed from V and 0 bases from J, the gap between germline ends came to 18 bases. The germline V gene encodes CDR1 SNHLY and CDR2 FYNNEI. The CDR3 is 16 residues long. Extracted from the samples, RNA was reverse transcribed into cDNA to serve as the sequencing template. Some clones are missing from TCRdb's copy, which holds only in-frame ones; the method was immunoSEQ multiplex PCR. The table has about 120,000 clones, over 60% seen once. Worth noting for this clone: As yet, its antigen is unknown.

Treatment noted: oral pan-JAK inhibitor, 5-10 mg twice daily. The chain couples TRBV2 to TRBJ1-1; TRBD1 is a possible D gene (5 bases). The material was CD4+ T cells sorted from blood, obtained at week 4, from a patient treated with tofacitinib. This TCR was recovered from a human donor with alopecia areata. The CDR3, as DNA: TGTGCCAGCATCCTCACCCAAGCAGGGCTGAACACTGAAGCTTTCTTT. Translating it yields CASILTQAGLNTEAFF.